This T cell receptor (beta chain) derives from a study of cytomegalovirus exposure and HLA in healthy donors. Study outcomes and limitations: Most TCR sequences were rare, but some public TCRs occurred in many donors.

Germline V lookup: CDR1 MDHEN, CDR2 SYDVKM. The V and J ends lost 2 bases and 1 base, in that order; junction bases with no gene match: 9. The CDR3 sequence is 18 residues long. The donors formed part of the roughly 120-subject validation cohort, distinct from the roughly 620-subject first cohort. The protocol was immunoSEQ multiplex PCR, while the TCRdb copy is restricted to in-frame clones and leaves out a portion. The sample carries approximately 88,000 clones, roughly 80% recorded once. Concerning this clone itself: Its specificity is not known.

This TCR was sampled from a woman aged 18-29 years in good health and CMV-seropositive. The V and J genes are TRBV28 and TRBJ2-5; 11 positions agree with TRBD2. Material: PBMCs. The CDR3 nucleotides read TGTGCCAGCAGTTTACTAGCGGGGGGTAGTAGGGGCCAAGAGACCCAGTACTTC. This codes for CASSLLAGGSRGQETQYF.